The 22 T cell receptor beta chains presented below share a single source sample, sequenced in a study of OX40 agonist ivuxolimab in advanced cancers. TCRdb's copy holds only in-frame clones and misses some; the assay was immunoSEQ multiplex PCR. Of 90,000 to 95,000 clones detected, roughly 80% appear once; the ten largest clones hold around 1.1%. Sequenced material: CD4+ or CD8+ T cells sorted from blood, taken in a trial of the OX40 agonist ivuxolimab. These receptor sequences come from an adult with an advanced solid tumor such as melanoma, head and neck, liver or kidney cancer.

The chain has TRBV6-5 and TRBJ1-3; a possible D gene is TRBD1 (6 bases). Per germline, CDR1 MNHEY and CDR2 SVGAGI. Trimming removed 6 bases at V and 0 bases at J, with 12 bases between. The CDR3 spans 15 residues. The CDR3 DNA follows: TGTGCCAGCAGACGTGACAGGTCCTCTGGAAACACCATATATTTT. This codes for CASRRDRSSGNTIYF.

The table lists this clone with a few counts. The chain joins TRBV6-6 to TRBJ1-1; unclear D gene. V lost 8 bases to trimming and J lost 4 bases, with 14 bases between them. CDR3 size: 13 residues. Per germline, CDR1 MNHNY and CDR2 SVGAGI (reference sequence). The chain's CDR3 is CASSFAEGTEAFF. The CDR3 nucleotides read TGTGCCAGCTCTTTCGCAGAGGGCACTGAAGCTTTCTTT.

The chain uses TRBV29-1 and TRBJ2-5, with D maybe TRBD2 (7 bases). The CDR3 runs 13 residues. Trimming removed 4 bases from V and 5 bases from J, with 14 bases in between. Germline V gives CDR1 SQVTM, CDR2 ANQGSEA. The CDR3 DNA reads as TGCAGCGTTGTACGGGGGGCCGGTGAGACCCAGTACTTC. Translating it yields CSVVRGAGETQYF. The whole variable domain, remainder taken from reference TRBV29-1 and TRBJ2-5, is SAVISQKPSRDICQRGTSLTIQCQVDSQVTMMFWYRQQPGQSLTLIATANQGSEATYESGFVIDKFPISRPNLTFSTLTVSNMSPEDSSIYLCSVVRGAGETQYFGPGTRLLVL.

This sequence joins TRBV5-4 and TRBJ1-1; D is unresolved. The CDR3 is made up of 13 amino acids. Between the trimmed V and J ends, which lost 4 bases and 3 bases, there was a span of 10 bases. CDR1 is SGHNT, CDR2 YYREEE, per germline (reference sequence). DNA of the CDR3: TGTGCCAGCAGCCAAGATCCCTACACTGAAGCTTTCTTT. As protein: CASSQDPYTEAFF. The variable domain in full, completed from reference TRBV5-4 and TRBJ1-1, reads ETGVTQSPTHLIKTRGQQVTLRCSSQSGHNTVSWYQQALGQGPQFIFQYYREEENGRGNFPPRFSGLQFPNYSSELNVNALELDDSALYLCASSQDPYTEAFFGQGTRLTVV.

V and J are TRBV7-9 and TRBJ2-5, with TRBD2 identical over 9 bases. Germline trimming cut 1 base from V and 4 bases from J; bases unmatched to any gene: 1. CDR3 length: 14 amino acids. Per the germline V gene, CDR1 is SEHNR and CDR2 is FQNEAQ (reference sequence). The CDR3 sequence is CASSLVAGAETQYF. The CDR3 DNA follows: TGTGCCAGCAGCTTAGTAGCGGGGGCAGAGACCCAGTACTTC.

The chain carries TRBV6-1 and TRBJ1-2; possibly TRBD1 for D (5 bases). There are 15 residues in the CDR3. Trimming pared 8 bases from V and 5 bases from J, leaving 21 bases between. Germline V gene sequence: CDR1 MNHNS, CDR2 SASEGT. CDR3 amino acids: CASVIGGTHAYGYTF. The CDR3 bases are TGTGCCAGCGTTATAGGAGGGACGCACGCGTATGGCTACACCTTC.

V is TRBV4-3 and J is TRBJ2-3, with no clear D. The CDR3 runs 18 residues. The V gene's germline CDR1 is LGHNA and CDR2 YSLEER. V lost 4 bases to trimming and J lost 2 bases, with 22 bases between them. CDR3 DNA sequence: TGCGCCAGCAGCCGTGGGGTAGGCACCTTATTAACCACAGATACGCAGTATTTT. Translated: CASSRGVGTLLTTDTQYF.

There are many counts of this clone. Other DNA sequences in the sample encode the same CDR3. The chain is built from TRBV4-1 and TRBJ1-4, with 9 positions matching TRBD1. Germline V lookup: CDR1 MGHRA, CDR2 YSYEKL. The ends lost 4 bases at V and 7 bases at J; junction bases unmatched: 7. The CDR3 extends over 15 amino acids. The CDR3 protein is CASSRLQGAGEKLFF. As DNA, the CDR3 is TGCGCCAGCAGCCGCCTACAGGGGGCGGGTGAAAAACTGTTTTTT.

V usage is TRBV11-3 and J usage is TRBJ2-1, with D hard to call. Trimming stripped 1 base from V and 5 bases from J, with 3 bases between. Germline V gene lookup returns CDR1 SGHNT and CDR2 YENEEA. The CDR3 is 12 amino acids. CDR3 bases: TGTGCCAGCAGCTTAGCGCACAATGAGCAGTTCTTC. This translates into CASSLAHNEQFF.

The DNA of the CDR3 is TGTGCCAGTAGCCCCGGGACAGGGGGCGCTCGGGGAGATACGCAGTATTTT. Its translation is CASSPGTGGARGDTQYF. The chain joins TRBV19 to TRBJ2-3; 12 bases line up with TRBD1. Germline-derived CDR1 and CDR2 are LNHDA and SQIVND (reference sequence). Unmatched junction bases numbered 12, after V lost 6 bases and J lost 5 bases. CDR3 size: 17 residues.

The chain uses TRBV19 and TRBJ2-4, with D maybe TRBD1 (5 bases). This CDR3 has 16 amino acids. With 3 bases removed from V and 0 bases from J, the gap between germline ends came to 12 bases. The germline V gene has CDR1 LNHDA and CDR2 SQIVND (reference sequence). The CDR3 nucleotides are TGTGCCAGTAGTATCTGGGGCGGTTTAGCCAAAAACATTCAGTACTTC. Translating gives CASSIWGGLAKNIQYF.

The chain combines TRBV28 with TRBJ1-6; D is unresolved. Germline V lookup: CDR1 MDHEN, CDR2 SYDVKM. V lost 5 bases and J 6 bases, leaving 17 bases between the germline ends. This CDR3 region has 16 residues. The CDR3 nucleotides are TGTGCCAGCAGTACCCCAGCGGGGTCTGGTAATTCACCCCTCCACTTT. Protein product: CASSTPAGSGNSPLHF.

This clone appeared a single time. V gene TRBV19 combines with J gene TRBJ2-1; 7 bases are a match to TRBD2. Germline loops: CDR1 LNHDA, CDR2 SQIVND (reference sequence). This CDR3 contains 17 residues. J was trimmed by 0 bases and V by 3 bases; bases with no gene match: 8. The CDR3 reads CASSIPSGALSYNEQFF. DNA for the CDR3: TGTGCCAGTAGTATCCCAAGCGGGGCGCTCTCCTACAATGAGCAGTTCTTC.

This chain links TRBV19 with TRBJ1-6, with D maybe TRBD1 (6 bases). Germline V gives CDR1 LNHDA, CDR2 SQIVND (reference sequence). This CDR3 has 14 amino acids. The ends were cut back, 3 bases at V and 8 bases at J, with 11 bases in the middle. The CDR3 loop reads CASSIRDTDSPLHF. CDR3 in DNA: TGTGCCAGTAGTATCCGGGACACCGATTCACCCCTCCACTTT.

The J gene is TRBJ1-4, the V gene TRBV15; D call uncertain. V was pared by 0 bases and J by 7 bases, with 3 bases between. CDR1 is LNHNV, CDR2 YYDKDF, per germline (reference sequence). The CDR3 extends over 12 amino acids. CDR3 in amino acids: CATSREGEKLFF. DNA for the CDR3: TGTGCCACCAGCAGAGAGGGTGAAAAACTGTTTTTT. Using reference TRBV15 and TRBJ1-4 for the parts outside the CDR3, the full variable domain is DAMVIQNPRYQVTQFGKPVTLSCSQTLNHNVMYWYQQKSSQAPKLLFHYYDKDFNNEADTPDNFQSRRPNTSFCFLDIRSPGLGDTAMYLCATSREGEKLFFGSGTQLSVL.

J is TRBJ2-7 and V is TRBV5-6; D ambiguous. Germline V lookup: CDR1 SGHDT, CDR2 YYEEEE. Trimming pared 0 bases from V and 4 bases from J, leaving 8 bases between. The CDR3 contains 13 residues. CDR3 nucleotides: TGTGCCAGCAGCTTGGGGACGAAATACGAGCAGTACGTC. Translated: CASSLGTKYEQYV.

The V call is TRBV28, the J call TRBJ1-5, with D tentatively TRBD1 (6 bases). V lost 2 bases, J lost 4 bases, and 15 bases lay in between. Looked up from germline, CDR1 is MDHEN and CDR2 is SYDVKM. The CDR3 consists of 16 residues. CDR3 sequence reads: CASSLPQGEGNQPQHF. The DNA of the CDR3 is TGTGCCAGCAGTTTACCACAGGGAGAGGGGAATCAGCCCCAGCATTTT.

The CDR3 coding sequence is TGTGCCAGCAGGATAAACAAGGGCGGCTACACCTTC. Translating gives CASRINKGGYTF. The rearrangement links TRBV28 to TRBJ1-2, with D unclear. Germline CDR1 and CDR2: MDHEN and SYDVKM. This CDR3 is built from 12 residues. Between the trimmed V and J ends, which lost 6 bases and 8 bases, there was a span of 13 bases.

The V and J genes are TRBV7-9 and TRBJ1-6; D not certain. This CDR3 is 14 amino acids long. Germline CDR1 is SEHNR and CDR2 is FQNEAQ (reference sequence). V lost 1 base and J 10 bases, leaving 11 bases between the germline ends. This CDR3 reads CASSLGWVGSPLHF. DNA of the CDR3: TGTGCCAGCAGCTTAGGGTGGGTTGGCTCACCCCTCCACTTT.

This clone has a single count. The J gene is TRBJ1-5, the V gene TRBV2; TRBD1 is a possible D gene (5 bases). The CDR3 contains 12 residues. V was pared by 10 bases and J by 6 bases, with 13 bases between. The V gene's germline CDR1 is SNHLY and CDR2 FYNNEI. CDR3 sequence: CATRPGTQPQHF. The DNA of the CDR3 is TGTGCCACCCGCCCTGGGACTCAGCCCCAGCATTTT. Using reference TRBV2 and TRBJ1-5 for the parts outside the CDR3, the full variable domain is EPEVTQTPSHQVTQMGQEVILRCVPISNHLYFYWYRQILGQKVEFLVSFYNNEISEKSEIFDDQFSVERPDGSNFTLKIRSTKLEDSAMYFCATRPGTQPQHFGDGTRLSIL.

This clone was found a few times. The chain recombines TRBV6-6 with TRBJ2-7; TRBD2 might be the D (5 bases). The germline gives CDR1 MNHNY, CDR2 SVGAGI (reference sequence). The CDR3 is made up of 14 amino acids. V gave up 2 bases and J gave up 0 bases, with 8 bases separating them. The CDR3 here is CASSYPGVSYEQYF. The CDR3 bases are TGTGCCAGCAGTTACCCCGGGGTCTCCTACGAGCAGTACTTC.

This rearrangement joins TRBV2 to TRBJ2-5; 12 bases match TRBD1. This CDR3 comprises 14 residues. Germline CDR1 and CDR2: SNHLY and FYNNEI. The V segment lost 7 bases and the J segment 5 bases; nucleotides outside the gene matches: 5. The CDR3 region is CASMGQGAGETQYF. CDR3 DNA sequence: TGTGCCAGCATGGGACAGGGGGCGGGTGAGACCCAGTACTTC.